Listed here are 16 T cell receptor beta chains from one sample, sequenced in a study of tumor and adjacent non-tumor tissue in lung cancer. No cell sorting was done before RNA was extracted from the tissue. Three rounds of nested PCR, following a modified ARM-PCR protocol, produced the TCRbeta library. From the multiplex PCR reads, TCRdb called clonotypes with MiXCR, one entry per CDR3 protein. The table lists some 120,000 distinct CDR3 sequences, roughly 67% of them singletons, with about 13% in the top ten. Sequences were obtained from lung tumor tissue. All receptors derive from a man aged 30-40 years with non-small cell lung cancer.

V is TRBV11-2 and J is TRBJ2-5, with D maybe TRBD1 (5 bases). The germline gives CDR1 SGHAT, CDR2 FQNNGV. The V gene lost 0 bases and the J gene lost 1 base, with 6 bases spanning the gap. This CDR3 comprises 14 residues. The CDR3 DNA is TGTGCCAGCAGCTTAGAGGGGCCCCAAGAGACCCAGTACTTC. It specifies CASSLEGPQETQYF.

Of note for this clonotype: Since a much larger clone is just one base distant, this may be a read error. The rearrangement joins TRBV12-5 to TRBJ1-5; TRBD1 matches 7 bases. The CDR3 has 14 residues. Germline assignment: CDR1 LGHNT and CDR2 FRNRAP. The CDR3 loop is CVSVPDREYQPQHF. CDR3 coding DNA: TGTGTTAGTGTCCCCGACAGGGAGTATCAGCCCCAGCATTTT.

In its sample, this clonotype was seen once. One end of the junction varies from germline; a read error may be responsible. This chain joins TRBV11-2 and TRBJ1-4; D is uncertain. The germline V gene encodes CDR1 SGHAT and CDR2 FQNNGV. CDR3 length: 12 amino acids. The DNA of the CDR3 is TGTACCAGTAGCGCTAACATAGGGAAACTGTTTTTT. Translated, it gives CTSSANIGKLFF.

As regards this clonotype: A read error is likely, as this CDR3 ends without the conserved phenylalanine or tryptophan. The chain has TRBV7-3 and TRBJ1-1, with TRBD1 as a possible D gene (5 bases). This CDR3 region has 15 residues. CDR1 is SGHTA, CDR2 FQGTGA, per germline. The CDR3 DNA is TGTGCCAGCAGCCGCTCGGGGGGGATGAAGACTGAAGCTTTCTTA. Amino acid sequence: CASSRSGGMKTEAFL.

This clonotype was detected ten times or more. The CDR3 spells CASSSWGHEAFF. CDR3 coding DNA: TGTGCCAGCAGTTCCTGGGGCCATGAAGCTTTCTTT. The rearrangement joins TRBV6-5 to TRBJ1-1; maybe TRBD1 (5 bases). V gave up 4 bases and J gave up 7 bases, with 10 bases separating them. Germline V gene data show CDR1 as MNHEY and CDR2 as SVGAGI. The CDR3 extends over 12 amino acids.

This clonotype was detected many times. The genes are TRBV7-3 and TRBJ2-1, with a tentative D call TRBD2 (6 bases). The CDR3 runs to 15 residues. V lost 5 bases, J lost 9 bases, and 20 bases lay in between. From germline, CDR1 is SGHTA and CDR2 FQGTGA. CDR3 sequence reads: CASSLSPGTGIEQFF. The CDR3 DNA reads as TGTGCCAGCAGCCTTAGCCCCGGGACTGGGATTGAGCAGTTCTTC.

Comments on this clonotype: A much larger clone lies one base from this, so it may be a read error. The gene calls are TRBV7-8 and TRBJ1-1, with D possibly being TRBD1 (5 bases). The CDR3 is 14 amino acids. V was shortened by 10 bases and J by 1 base, with 16 bases between the two germline ends. Germline V gene sequence: CDR1 SGHVS, CDR2 FQNEAQ. CDR3 loop: CAIADGTPNTEAFF. The CDR3 coding sequence is TGTGCCATCGCCGACGGGACGCCGAACACTGAAGCTTTCTTT.

Note on this clonotype: Likely a read error: the CDR3 ends without its conserved phenylalanine or tryptophan. The V and J genes are TRBV6-2 or TRBV6-3 and TRBJ2-7, with 8 bases matching TRBD2. The CDR3 loop spans 18 amino acids. V lost 8 bases, J lost 0 bases, and 18 bases stayed unmatched. Germline V lookup: CDR1 MNHEY, CDR2 SVGEGT. The CDR3 region has the DNA TGTGCCAGCGGTTCCAGATGGGCGGGAGGCTTGACCTCCTACGAGCAGTACCTC. It encodes CASGSRWAGGLTSYEQYL.

This clonotype was seen ten or more times. The chain employs TRBV5-6 and TRBJ2-7; 9 bases line up with TRBD1. CDR3 length: 16 amino acids. V dropped 4 bases and J dropped 1; count of bases not matched to a gene: 9. Per germline, CDR1 SGHDT and CDR2 YYEEEE. CDR3 protein: CASSRRQGGRSYEQYF. CDR3 nucleotide sequence: TGTGCCAGCAGCCGACGACAGGGGGGCCGTTCCTACGAGCAGTACTTC.

Remarks on this clonotype: Just one base apart from a much larger clone, this may be a read error. The chain employs TRBV12-3 or TRBV12-4 and TRBJ2-5; the match to TRBD2 covers 11 bases. CDR3 length: 14 amino acids. CDR3 sequence: CASTLAGGRETRYF. The DNA of the CDR3 is TGTGCCAGCACTCTAGCGGGGGGCCGGGAGACCCGGTACTTC.

Worth noting for this clonotype: One end of the junction does not line up with germline, which may come from a read error. This sequence joins TRBV5-4 and TRBJ2-1, with D unresolved. The germline V gene encodes CDR1 SGHNT and CDR2 YYREEE (reference sequence). The CDR3 length is 15 residues. The CDR3 sequence: CASNLAATLYNEQFF. The CDR3, as DNA: TGTGCCAGCAACTTGGCCGCGACGCTTTACAATGAGCAGTTCTTC. Looking up the rest from reference TRBV5-4 and TRBJ2-1 gives the full variable domain: ETGVTQSPTHLIKTRGQQVTLRCSSQSGHNTVSWYQQALGQGPQFIFQYYREEENGRGNFPPRFSGLQFPNYSSELNVNALELDDSALYLCASNLAATLYNEQFFGPGTRLTVL.

This sequence joins TRBV29-1 and TRBJ2-5; 7 bases are a match to TRBD2. Germline V gene sequence: CDR1 SQVTM, CDR2 ANQGSEA. This CDR3 is built from 14 residues. The CDR3 spells CRGRLAGSQETQYF. The CDR3 nucleotides read TGCAGGGGCAGACTAGCAGGGAGCCAAGAGACCCAGTACTTC. Combining the CDR3 with reference TRBV29-1 and TRBJ2-5 gives the whole variable domain SAVISQKPSRDICQRGTSLTIQCQVDSQVTMMFWYRQQPGQSLTLIATANQGSEATYESGFVIDKFPISRPNLTFSTLTVSNMSPEDSSIYLCRGRLAGSQETQYFGPGTRLLVL.

The chain recombines TRBV11-2 with TRBJ1-2; TRBD1 is a possible D gene (5 bases). This CDR3 is 14 amino acids long. The ends were cut back, 3 bases at V and 8 bases at J, with 16 bases in the middle. In germline, CDR1 is SGHAT, CDR2 FQNNGV. The CDR3 nucleotides are TGTGCCAGCAGCTTTCAGGGCCCCCCTATCGGCTACACCTTC. Protein: CASSFQGPPIGYTF.

The chain employs TRBV11-3 and TRBJ1-1, with TRBD1 identical over 8 bases. The germline V gene has CDR1 SGHNT and CDR2 YENEEA. V dropped 2 bases and J dropped 5; count of bases not matched to a gene: 7. The CDR3 runs 15 residues. The CDR3 sequence is CASSLNDRGSTEAFF. Here the CDR3 DNA reads TGTGCCAGCAGCTTAAATGACAGGGGATCTACTGAAGCTTTCTTT.

Remarks on this clonotype: One base away lies a much larger clone, so this may be a sequencing read error. The chain has TRBV7-8 and TRBJ2-3, with 12 nucleotides matching TRBD2. The CDR3 sequence is 16 residues long. Germline V CDR1 and CDR2: SGHVS, FQNEAQ. The CDR3 DNA sequence: TGTGCCAACAGCTCCGGACTAGCGGGAAACACAGATACGCAGTATTTT. It codes for CANSSGLAGNTDTQYF.

In its sample, this clonotype was seen a few times. The chain recombines TRBV6-1 with TRBJ1-2; D is undetermined. Germline lookup yields CDR1 MNHNS and CDR2 SASEGT. Trimming removed 7 bases from V and 6 bases from J, with 12 bases in between. This CDR3 contains 12 residues. CDR3 DNA: TGTGCCAGCATTCTTAGTGAGGATGGCTACACCTTC. Encoded protein: CASILSEDGYTF.